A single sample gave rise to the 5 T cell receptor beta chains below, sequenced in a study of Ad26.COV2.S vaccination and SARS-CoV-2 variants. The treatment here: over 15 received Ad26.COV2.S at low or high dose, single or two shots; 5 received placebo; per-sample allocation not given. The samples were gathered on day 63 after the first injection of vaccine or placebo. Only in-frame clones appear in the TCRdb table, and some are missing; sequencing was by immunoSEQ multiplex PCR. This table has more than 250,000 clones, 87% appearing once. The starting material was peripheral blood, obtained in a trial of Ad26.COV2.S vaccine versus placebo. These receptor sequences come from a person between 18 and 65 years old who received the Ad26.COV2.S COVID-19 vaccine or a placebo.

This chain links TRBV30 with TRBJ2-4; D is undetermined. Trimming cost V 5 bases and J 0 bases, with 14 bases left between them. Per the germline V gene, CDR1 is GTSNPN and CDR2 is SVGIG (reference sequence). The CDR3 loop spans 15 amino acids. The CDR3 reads CAWSARVLAKNIQYF. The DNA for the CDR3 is TGTGCCTGGTCGGCCCGGGTATTAGCCAAAAACATTCAGTACTTC. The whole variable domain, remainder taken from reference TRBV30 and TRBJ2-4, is SQTIHQWPATLVQPVGSPLSLECTVEGTSNPNLYWYRQAAGRGLQLLFYSVGIGQISSEVPQNLSASRPQDRQFILSSKKLLLSDSGFYLCAWSARVLAKNIQYFGAGTRLSVL.

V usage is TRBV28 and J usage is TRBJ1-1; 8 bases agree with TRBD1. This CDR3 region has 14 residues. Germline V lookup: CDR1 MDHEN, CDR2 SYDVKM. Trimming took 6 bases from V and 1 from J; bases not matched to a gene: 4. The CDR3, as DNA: TGTGCCAGCAGCTTAACAGGGGGGAACACTGAAGCTTTCTTT. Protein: CASSLTGGNTEAFF.

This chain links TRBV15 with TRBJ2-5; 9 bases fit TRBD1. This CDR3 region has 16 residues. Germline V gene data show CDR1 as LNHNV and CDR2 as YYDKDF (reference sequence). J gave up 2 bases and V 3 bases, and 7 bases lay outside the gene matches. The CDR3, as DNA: TGTGCCACCAGCAGGGGACAGGGAAGGCGGCAAGAGACCCAGTACTTC. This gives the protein CATSRGQGRRQETQYF.

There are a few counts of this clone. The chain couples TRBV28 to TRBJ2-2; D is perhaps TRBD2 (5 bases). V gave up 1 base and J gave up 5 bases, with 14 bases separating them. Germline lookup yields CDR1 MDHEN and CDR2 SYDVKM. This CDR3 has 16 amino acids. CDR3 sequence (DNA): TGTGCCAGCAGTTTATTGGGTAGGGTAGCGACCGGGGAGCTGTTTTTT. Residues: CASSLLGRVATGELFF. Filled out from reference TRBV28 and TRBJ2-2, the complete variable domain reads DVKVTQSSRYLVKRTGEKVFLECVQDMDHENMFWYRQDPGLGLRLIYFSYDVKMKEKGDIPEGYSVSREKKERFSLILESASTNQTSMYLCASSLLGRVATGELFFGEGSRLTVL.

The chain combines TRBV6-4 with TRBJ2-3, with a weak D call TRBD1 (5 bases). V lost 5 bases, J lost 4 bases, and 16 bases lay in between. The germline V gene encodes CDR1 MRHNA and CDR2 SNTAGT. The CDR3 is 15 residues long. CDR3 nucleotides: TGTGCCAGCAGTCTGACAGACCAAGGGGCAGATACGCAGTATTTT. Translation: CASSLTDQGADTQYF.